Following are 29 T cell receptor beta chains from one sample sequenced in a study of tumor-infiltrating lymphocytes in primary liver carcinoma. The researchers produced TCR beta cDNA from 500 to 550 ng total RNA with a constant-region primer. For TCR beta, libraries were produced by three nested multiplex PCR rounds using slightly modified ARM-PCR. The opening two PCR rounds, about 11 cycles each, paired TRBV1-TRBV30 forward primers with a C-beta reverse primer. TCRdb ran MiXCR on the multiplex PCR reads and lists one entry per CDR3 protein. The profile covers more than 95,000 distinct CDR3 sequences, with around 64% appearing a single time and 7.5% to 9% taken by the ten largest. The study co-extracted DNA and RNA from roughly 20-30 mg of unsorted bulk tissue. The sequenced sample consisted of liver tumor tissue from sampling region 3. Subset specified: tumor region T3, left-lateral pole. These receptors were obtained from a woman aged 60-75 years with primary liver carcinoma and hepatitis B virus infection.

Concerning this clonotype: This likely comes from a read error, as the CDR3 has no conserved phenylalanine or tryptophan at its end. The rearrangement uses TRBV5-6 and TRBJ2-3; D uncertain. Germline V gene data show CDR1 as SGHDT and CDR2 as YYEEEE. This CDR3 has 14 amino acids. The CDR3 DNA reads as TGTGCCTGCAGCGCATCGGGCCTCGAGAATACGCAGTATTGT. Translating it yields CACSASGLENTQYC.

This clonotype was picked up one time. A much larger clone differs from this one at a single base, so this may be a read error. The gene calls are TRBV12-3 or TRBV12-4 and TRBJ2-2; D may be TRBD1 or TRBD2 (5 bases each). This CDR3 has 13 amino acids. Here the CDR3 DNA reads TGTGCCAGCAGGGCTTTTGGGACCGGGGAGCTGTCTTTT. It yields the protein CASRAFGTGELSF.

This clonotype was detected many times. The gene calls are TRBV6-1 and TRBJ2-1; D possibly matches TRBD1 or TRBD2 (6 bases each). The V gene lost 2 bases and the J gene lost 3 bases, with 14 bases spanning the gap. The CDR3 has 16 amino acids. Germline CDR1 MNHNS, CDR2 SASEGT. The CDR3 loop is CASSEFGGRGYNEQFF. CDR3 in DNA: TGTGCCAGCAGTGAATTTGGGGGGCGCGGCTACAATGAGCAGTTCTTC.

In regard to this clonotype: A read error may account for a junction end that differs from germline. V usage is TRBV12-3 or TRBV12-4 and J usage is TRBJ1-5; D may be TRBD1 (5 bases). The CDR3 runs to 15 residues. CDR3 sequence reads: CASSMNKGQDQPQHF. The CDR3 DNA follows: TGTGCCAGCAGTATGAACAAGGGGCAAGATCAACCCCAGCATTTT.

The CDR3 is CSVDRQGFTQYF. CDR3 nucleotides: TGCAGCGTTGATAGACAGGGCTTTACGCAGTATTTT. The genes are TRBV29-1 and TRBJ2-3, with 7 bases aligning to TRBD1. Germline CDR1 SQVTM, CDR2 ANQGSEA. The V segment lost 3 bases and the J segment 8 bases; nucleotides outside the gene matches: 5. The CDR3 sequence is 12 residues long.

Concerning this clonotype: With a much larger clone just one base away, this may be a read error. The chain uses TRBV12-3 or TRBV12-4 and TRBJ1-1, with D maybe TRBD1 (5 bases). Trimming pared 2 bases from V and 11 bases from J, leaving 9 bases between. CDR3 size: 11 residues. The CDR3 spells CASSLQGAAFF. The CDR3 nucleotides read TGTGCCAGCAGTTTACAGGGAGCGGCTTTCTTT.

The CDR3 is CASAGASSTDTQYF. Here the CDR3 DNA reads TGTGCCAGCGCTGGGGCTTCAAGTACAGATACGCAGTATTTT. The J gene is TRBJ2-3, the V gene TRBV6-5, with D perhaps TRBD1 (5 bases). CDR3 size: 14 residues. V dropped 8 bases and J dropped 3 bases, with 15 bases sitting between them. In germline, CDR1 is MNHEY, CDR2 SVGAGI.

Comment on this clonotype: Germline is not matched at one junction end, which may reflect a read error. V gene TRBV5-1 combines with J gene TRBJ2-7; D could derive from TRBD1 or TRBD2 (5 bases each). Germline V gives CDR1 SGHRS, CDR2 YFSETQ. The CDR3 sequence is 15 residues long. Written as DNA, the CDR3 is TGCACCAGCAGCCCCGGGACGATGGGCTCCTACGAGCAGTACTTC. This codes for CTSSPGTMGSYEQYF.

This clonotype showed up just once. CDR3 nucleotide sequence: TGTGCTAGTGGTTCGAGACAGGGGAGATCCTATAATTCACCCCTCCACTTT. It specifies CASGSRQGRSYNSPLHF. The genes are TRBV12-5 and TRBJ1-6; 8 nucleotides align to TRBD1. The junction had 6 bases not matched to a gene; V was cut back by 4 bases and J by 1 base. Germline assignment: CDR1 LGHNT and CDR2 FRNRAP. The CDR3 sequence is 17 residues long.

As for this clonotype: Since a much larger clone is just one base distant, this may be a read error. The CDR3 ends on some other residue instead of the conserved phenylalanine or tryptophan, so this is likely a read error. This chain connects TRBV5-1 to TRBJ2-3; D possibly corresponds to TRBD1 (5 bases). The CDR3 is 13 residues long. The germline V and J ends were trimmed by 6 bases and 0 bases, with 8 bases remaining between them. The germline CDR1 and CDR2 sequences are SGHRS and YFSETQ. The CDR3 loop reads CASTWGSTDTQYY. CDR3 coding DNA: TGCGCCAGCACCTGGGGCAGCACAGATACGCAGTATTAT.

Only one count was recorded for this clonotype. The gene calls are TRBV11-3 and TRBJ2-1; no definite D call. Germline V gene lookup returns CDR1 SGHNT and CDR2 YENEEA. The CDR3 is made up of 13 amino acids. Trimming removed 6 bases at V and 4 bases at J, with 10 bases between. The CDR3 region is CASSAGCYNEQFF. The CDR3 nucleotides read TGTGCCAGCAGTGCCGGATGTTACAATGAGCAGTTCTTC.

This chain uses TRBV10-1 with TRBJ2-7; D assignment may be TRBD1 or TRBD2 (5 bases each). The CDR3 consists of 13 residues. V was cut by 8 bases and J by 3 bases, with 14 bases left in between. The germline V gene has CDR1 WNHNN and CDR2 SYGVQD (reference sequence). CDR3 DNA sequence: TGCGCCAGCGGGGACCGACCCTACTACGAGCAGTACTTC. This sequence encodes CASGDRPYYEQYF.

The table lists this clonotype with a few counts. Being one base from a much bigger clone, this may be a read error. The CDR3 DNA is TGTGCCATCGCCCAGCTGGTTATCACAGATACGCAGTATTTT. It encodes CAIAQLVITDTQYF. The chain links TRBV10-3 to TRBJ2-3; D is unresolved. V lost 8 bases and J lost 2, with 14 bases in between. CDR3 length: 14 amino acids. The germline gives CDR1 ENHRY, CDR2 SYGVKD.

As to this clonotype: A much larger clonotype is one base distant, so this may be a read error. The J gene is TRBJ2-1, the V gene TRBV28; D possibly matches TRBD1 or TRBD2 (6 bases each). CDR1 and CDR2 from the germline V gene are MDHEN and SYDVKM. CDR3 length: 17 amino acids. Written as DNA, the CDR3 is TGTGCCGGCAGGGGAGGCGGGGCCACCAGGTCCTACAATGAGCAGTTCTTC. Its protein is CAGRGGGATRSYNEQFF.

As concerns this clonotype: This sequence may be a read error, since a much larger clone differs from it by one base. V and J are TRBV6-1 and TRBJ2-4; 7 bases line up with TRBD2. Germline V gene data show CDR1 as MNHNS and CDR2 as SASEGT. The CDR3 has 16 amino acids. The CDR3 protein is CASSELAAIAKNIQCF. The CDR3 DNA sequence: TGTGCCAGCAGTGAACTAGCGGCTATAGCCAAAAACATTCAGTGCTTC.

A note on this clonotype: A much larger clone lies one base from this, so it may be a read error. This chain links TRBV14 with TRBJ2-4; the D gene is possibly TRBD1 (6 bases). This CDR3 region has 14 residues. Germline V lookup: CDR1 SGHDN, CDR2 FVKESK. The CDR3 here is CACSQDRGMDIQYF. CDR3 sequence (DNA): TGTGCCTGCAGCCAAGATAGGGGGATGGACATTCAGTACTTC.

In regard to this clonotype: This clone may be a read error of a much larger clone one base away. The CDR3 is CVSSLGDRSYEQYF. The CDR3 DNA follows: TGTGTCAGCAGCTTAGGGGACCGATCCTACGAGCAGTACTTC. This chain connects TRBV7-8 to TRBJ2-7; the D gene could be TRBD1 or TRBD2 (5 bases each). The V gene's germline CDR1 is SGHVS and CDR2 FQNEAQ. This CDR3 comprises 14 residues.

The chain carries TRBV20-1 and TRBJ2-7; 10 bases line up with TRBD2. The CDR3 is 14 residues long. With 0 bases clipped from V and 4 bases from J, the junction kept 3 bases outside the gene matches. The V gene's germline CDR1 is DFQATT and CDR2 SNEGSKA (reference sequence). The CDR3 reads CSARDSGRPYEQYF. The CDR3 DNA reads TGCAGTGCTAGAGATAGCGGGAGGCCATACGAGCAGTACTTC.

This clonotype was seen only once. A read error may account for a junction end that differs from germline. The chain combines TRBV11-2 with TRBJ1-1, with D tentatively TRBD1 (5 bases). CDR1 and CDR2 (germline): SGHAT, FQNNGV. The CDR3 runs 15 residues. The CDR3 DNA reads TGTACCAGCAGCCATGACAGTTTCTTGAACACTGAAGCTTTCTTT. Encoded protein: CTSSHDSFLNTEAFF.

Concerning this clonotype: Germline is not matched at one junction end, which may reflect a read error. The V gene is TRBV5-1, the J gene TRBJ2-1; D remains ambiguous. This CDR3 is 14 amino acids long. In germline, CDR1 is SGHRS, CDR2 YFSETQ. The CDR3 nucleotides are TGCGCCAGCAGCTTGGTAGTGGAAACGAATGAGCATTTCTTC. This encodes CASSLVVETNEHFF. Filled out from reference TRBV5-1 and TRBJ2-1, the complete variable domain reads KAGVTQTPRYLIKTRGQQVTLSCSPISGHRSVSWYQQTPGQGLQFLFEYFSETQRNKGNFPGRFSGRQFSNSRSEMNVSTLELGDSALYLCASSLVVETNEHFFGPGTRLTVL.

Worth noting for this clonotype: A read error may be the cause here, since a much bigger clone is one base away. This chain connects TRBV5-5 to TRBJ2-7, with D unresolved. Per the germline V gene, CDR1 is SGHKS and CDR2 is YYEKEE (reference sequence). The CDR3 is 13 residues long. The CDR3 loop is CASSLVGSYEQCF. The CDR3, as DNA: TGTGCCAGCAGCTTGGTCGGGTCCTACGAGCAGTGCTTC. Together with reference TRBV5-5 and TRBJ2-7, the CDR3 gives the full variable domain: DAGVTQSPTHLIKTRGQQVTLRCSPISGHKSVSWYQQVLGQGPQFIFQYYEKEERGRGNFPDRFSARQFPNYSSELNVNALLLGDSALYLCASSLVGSYEQCFGPGTRLTVT.

Of note for this clonotype: A single base separates this from a much larger clone, so it may be a read error. The chain recombines TRBV30 with TRBJ1-1; D gene ambiguous. In germline, CDR1 is GTSNPN, CDR2 SVGIG (reference sequence). The CDR3 extends over 14 amino acids. The CDR3 spells CAWTTGEGATEASF. The CDR3 nucleotides are TGTGCCTGGACCACTGGGGAGGGCGCCACTGAAGCTTCCTTT.

For this clonotype: With a much larger clone just one base away, this may be a read error. V usage is TRBV28 and J usage is TRBJ2-7; TRBD2 aligns across 7 bases. CDR3 length: 13 amino acids. The germline CDR1 and CDR2 sequences are MDHEN and SYDVKM. Germline trimming cut 8 bases from V and 5 bases from J; bases unmatched to any gene: 9. CDR3 DNA: TGTGCCAGCGGACTAGGGGCGGCTAACGAGCAGTACTTC. Protein product: CASGLGAANEQYF. Together with reference TRBV28 and TRBJ2-7, the CDR3 gives the full variable domain: DVKVTQSSRYLVKRTGEKVFLECVQDMDHENMFWYRQDPGLGLRLIYFSYDVKMKEKGDIPEGYSVSREKKERFSLILESASTNQTSMYLCASGLGAANEQYFGPGTRLTVT.

This clonotype came up many times. The V call is TRBV5-1, the J call TRBJ2-3; TRBD2 matches at 7 bases. V gave up 0 bases and J gave up 2 bases; unmatched junction bases: 6. CDR3 length: 16 residues. Germline CDR1 is SGHRS and CDR2 is YFSETQ. CDR3 DNA sequence: TGCGCCAGCAGCTTGGCCCGGGGGGACCCCACAGATACGCAGTATTTT. Protein product: CASSLARGDPTDTQYF. Based on the CDR3 plus reference TRBV5-1 and TRBJ2-3, the full variable domain is KAGVTQTPRYLIKTRGQQVTLSCSPISGHRSVSWYQQTPGQGLQFLFEYFSETQRNKGNFPGRFSGRQFSNSRSEMNVSTLELGDSALYLCASSLARGDPTDTQYFGPGTRLTVL.

This clonotype was recorded many times. V is TRBV29-1 and J is TRBJ1-1; no definite D call. Germline CDR1 and CDR2: SQVTM and ANQGSEA. CDR3 length: 12 residues. This CDR3 is CIALRENTEAFF. In DNA form, the CDR3 reads TGCATCGCCCTCAGAGAGAACACTGAAGCTTTCTTT.

This clonotype was recorded a few times. The chain recombines TRBV13 with TRBJ2-7; D remains ambiguous. The CDR3 runs 14 residues. The V end lost 4 bases, the J end lost 6 bases, and 16 bases lay between the germline ends. Looked up from germline, CDR1 is PRHDT and CDR2 is FYEKMQ (reference sequence). In nucleotides, the CDR3 is TGTGCCAGCAGCTCCCCGTGGGCCCACGGCGAGCAGTACTTC. It is translated as CASSSPWAHGEQYF.

The chain joins TRBV11-3 to TRBJ2-1; D unresolved. The CDR3 is 12 residues long. Germline V CDR1 and CDR2: SGHNT, YENEEA. Trimming removed 4 bases at V and 13 bases at J, with 14 bases between. The DNA for the CDR3 is TGTGCCAGCAGCTCCCGGTTGGGATTCCAGTTCTTC. It codes for CASSSRLGFQFF.

This clonotype is classed as medium-sized (0.01 to 0.1%). The gene calls are TRBV29-1 and TRBJ2-2; unclear D gene. Trimming stripped 7 bases from V and 3 bases from J, with 9 bases between. The CDR3 is 12 residues long. CDR1 is SQVTM, CDR2 ANQGSEA, per germline. The CDR3 loop reads CSAPEHTGELFF. In DNA, the CDR3 is TGCAGCGCACCAGAACACACCGGGGAGCTGTTTTTT.

Details on this clonotype: A junction end diverges from the germline sequence, so it may reflect a read error. The rearrangement joins TRBV6-2 or TRBV6-3 to TRBJ1-1; the D is unclear. CDR3 length: 12 residues. CDR1 is MNHEY and CDR2 is SVGEGT in the germline V gene. CDR3 loop: CASSLGRGKAFF. The CDR3 DNA reads as TGTGCCAGCAGTTTAGGGAGAGGAAAAGCTTTCTTC.